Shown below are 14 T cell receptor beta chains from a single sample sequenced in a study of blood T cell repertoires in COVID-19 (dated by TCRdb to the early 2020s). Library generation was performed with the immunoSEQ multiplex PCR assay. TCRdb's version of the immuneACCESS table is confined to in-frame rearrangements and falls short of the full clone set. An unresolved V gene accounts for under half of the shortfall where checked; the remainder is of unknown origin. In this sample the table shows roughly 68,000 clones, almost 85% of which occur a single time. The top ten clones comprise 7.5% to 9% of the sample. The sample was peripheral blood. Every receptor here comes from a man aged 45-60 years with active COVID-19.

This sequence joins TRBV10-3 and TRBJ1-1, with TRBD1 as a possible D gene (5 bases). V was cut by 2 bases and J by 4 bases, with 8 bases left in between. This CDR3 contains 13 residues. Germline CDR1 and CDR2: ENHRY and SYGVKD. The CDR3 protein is CAISEQGGTEAFF. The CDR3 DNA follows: TGTGCCATCAGTGAGCAGGGCGGCACTGAAGCTTTCTTT.

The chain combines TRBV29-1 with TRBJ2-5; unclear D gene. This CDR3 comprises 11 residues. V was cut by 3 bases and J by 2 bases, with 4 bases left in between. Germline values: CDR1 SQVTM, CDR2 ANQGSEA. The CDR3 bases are TGCAGCGTTGATCCTCAAGAGACCCAGTACTTC. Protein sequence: CSVDPQETQYF. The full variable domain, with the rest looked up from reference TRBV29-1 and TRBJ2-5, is SAVISQKPSRDICQRGTSLTIQCQVDSQVTMMFWYRQQPGQSLTLIATANQGSEATYESGFVIDKFPISRPNLTFSTLTVSNMSPEDSSIYLCSVDPQETQYFGPGTRLLVL.

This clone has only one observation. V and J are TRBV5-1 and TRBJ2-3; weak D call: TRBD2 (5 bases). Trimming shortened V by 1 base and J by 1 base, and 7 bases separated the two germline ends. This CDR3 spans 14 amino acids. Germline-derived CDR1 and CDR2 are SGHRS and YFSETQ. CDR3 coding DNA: TGCGCCAGCAGCTTGTACGGGGGCACAGATACGCAGTATTTT. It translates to CASSLYGGTDTQYF.

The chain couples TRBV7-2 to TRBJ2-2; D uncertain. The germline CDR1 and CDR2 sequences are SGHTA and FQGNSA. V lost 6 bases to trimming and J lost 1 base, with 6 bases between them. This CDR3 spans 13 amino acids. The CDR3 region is CASRTGNTGELFF. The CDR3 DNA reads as TGTGCCAGCAGGACGGGGAACACCGGGGAGCTGTTTTTT.

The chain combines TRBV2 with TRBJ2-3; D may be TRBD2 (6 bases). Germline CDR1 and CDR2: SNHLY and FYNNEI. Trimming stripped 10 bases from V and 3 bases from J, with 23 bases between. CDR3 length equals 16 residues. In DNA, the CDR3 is TGTGCCACCGCCGAGGTGGGGGGATTTAGGACAGATACGCAGTATTTT. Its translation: CATAEVGGFRTDTQYF.

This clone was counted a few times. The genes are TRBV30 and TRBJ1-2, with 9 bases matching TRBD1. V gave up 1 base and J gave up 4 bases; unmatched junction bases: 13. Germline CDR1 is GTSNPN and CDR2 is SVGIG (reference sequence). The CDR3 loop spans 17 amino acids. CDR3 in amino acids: CAWSDRGPTSLGYGYTF. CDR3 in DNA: TGTGCCTGGAGTGACAGGGGGCCTACGAGCCTAGGCTATGGCTACACCTTC.

The CDR3 DNA sequence: TGTGCCAGCTCACTTAGGACCCGAGGGAGGGACAATGAGCAGTTCTTC. Residues: CASSLRTRGRDNEQFF. The genes are TRBV18 and TRBJ2-1, with 7 bases lining up with TRBD2. CDR1 and CDR2 from the germline V gene are KGHSH and LQKENI. There are 16 residues in the CDR3. V dropped 4 bases and J dropped 5; count of bases not matched to a gene: 11.

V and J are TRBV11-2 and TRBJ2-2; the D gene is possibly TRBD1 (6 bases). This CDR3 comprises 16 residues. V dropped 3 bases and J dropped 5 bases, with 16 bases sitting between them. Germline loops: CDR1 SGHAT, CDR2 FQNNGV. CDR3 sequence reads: CASSLTSQGKTGELFF. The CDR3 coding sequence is TGTGCCAGCAGCTTGACGTCCCAGGGGAAGACCGGGGAGCTGTTTTTT. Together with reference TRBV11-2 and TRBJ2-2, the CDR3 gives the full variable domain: EAGVAQSPRYKIIEKRQSVAFWCNPISGHATLYWYQQILGQGPKLLIQFQNNGVVDDSQLPKDRFSAERLKGVDSTLKIQPAKLEDSAVYLCASSLTSQGKTGELFFGEGSRLTVL.

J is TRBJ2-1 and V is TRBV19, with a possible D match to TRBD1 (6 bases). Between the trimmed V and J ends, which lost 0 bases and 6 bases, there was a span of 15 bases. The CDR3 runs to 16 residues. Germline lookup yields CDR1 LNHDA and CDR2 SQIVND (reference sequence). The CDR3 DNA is TGTGCCAGTAGTATAGAGGGACAAAGTCGGTCCAATGAGCAGTTCTTC. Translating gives CASSIEGQSRSNEQFF.

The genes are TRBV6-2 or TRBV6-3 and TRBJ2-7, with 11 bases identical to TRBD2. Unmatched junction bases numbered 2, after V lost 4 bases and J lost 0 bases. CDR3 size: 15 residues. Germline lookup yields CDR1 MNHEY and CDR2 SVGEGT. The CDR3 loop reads CASSFTSGGSYEQYF. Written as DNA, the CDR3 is TGTGCCAGCAGTTTCACTAGCGGGGGCTCCTACGAGCAGTACTTC.

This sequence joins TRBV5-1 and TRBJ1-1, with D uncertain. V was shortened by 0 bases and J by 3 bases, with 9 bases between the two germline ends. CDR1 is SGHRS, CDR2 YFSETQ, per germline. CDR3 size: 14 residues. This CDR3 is CASSLEEADTEAFF. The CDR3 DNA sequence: TGCGCCAGCAGCTTGGAGGAGGCAGACACTGAAGCTTTCTTT.

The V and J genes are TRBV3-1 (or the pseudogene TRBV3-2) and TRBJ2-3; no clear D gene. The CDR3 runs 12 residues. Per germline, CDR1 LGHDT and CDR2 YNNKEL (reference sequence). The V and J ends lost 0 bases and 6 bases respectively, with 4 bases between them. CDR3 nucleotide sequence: TGTGCCAGCAGCCAAGATCGGGATACGCAGTATTTT. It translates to CASSQDRDTQYF.

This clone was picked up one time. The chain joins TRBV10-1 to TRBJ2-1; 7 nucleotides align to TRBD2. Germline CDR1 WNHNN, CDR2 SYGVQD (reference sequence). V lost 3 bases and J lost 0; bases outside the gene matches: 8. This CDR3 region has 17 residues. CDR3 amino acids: CASSDSTSRSSYNEQFF. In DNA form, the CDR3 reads TGCGCCAGCAGTGATTCGACTAGCCGAAGCTCCTACAATGAGCAGTTCTTC.

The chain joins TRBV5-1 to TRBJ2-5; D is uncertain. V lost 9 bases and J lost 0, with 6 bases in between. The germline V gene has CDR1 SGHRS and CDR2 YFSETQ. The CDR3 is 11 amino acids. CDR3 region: CATGYQETQYF. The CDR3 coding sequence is TGCGCCACCGGGTACCAAGAGACCCAGTACTTC. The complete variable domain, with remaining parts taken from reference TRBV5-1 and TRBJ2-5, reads KAGVTQTPRYLIKTRGQQVTLSCSPISGHRSVSWYQQTPGQGLQFLFEYFSETQRNKGNFPGRFSGRQFSNSRSEMNVSTLELGDSALYLCATGYQETQYFGPGTRLLVL.